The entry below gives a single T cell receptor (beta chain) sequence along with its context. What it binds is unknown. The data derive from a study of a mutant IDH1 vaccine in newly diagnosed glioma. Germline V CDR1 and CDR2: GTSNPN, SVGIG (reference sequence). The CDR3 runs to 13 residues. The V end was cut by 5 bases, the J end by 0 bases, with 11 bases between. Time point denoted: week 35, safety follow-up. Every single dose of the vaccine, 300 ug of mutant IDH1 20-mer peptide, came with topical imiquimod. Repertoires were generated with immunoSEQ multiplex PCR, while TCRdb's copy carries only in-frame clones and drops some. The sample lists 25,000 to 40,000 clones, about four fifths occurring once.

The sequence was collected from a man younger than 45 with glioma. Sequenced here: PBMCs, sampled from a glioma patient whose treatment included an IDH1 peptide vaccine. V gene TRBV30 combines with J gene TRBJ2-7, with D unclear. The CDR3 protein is CAWSRGSSYEQYF. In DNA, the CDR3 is TGTGCCTGGTCCAGAGGAAGCTCCTACGAGCAGTACTTC. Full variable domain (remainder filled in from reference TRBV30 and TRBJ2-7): SQTIHQWPATLVQPVGSPLSLECTVEGTSNPNLYWYRQAAGRGLQLLFYSVGIGQISSEVPQNLSASRPQDRQFILSSKKLLLSDSGFYLCAWSRGSSYEQYFGPGTRLTVT.